The present entry profiles one TCR beta chain with its context. This record comes from a study of blood T cell repertoires in COVID-19. The repertoire was sequenced with immunoSEQ multiplex PCR; TCRdb's copy has only in-frame clones and lacks some. The sample includes some 330,000 clones, 70% to 90% of them seen just once. The CDR3 spans 14 residues. V was clipped by 5 bases and J by 6 bases, with 16 bases between them. Germline V gene data show CDR1 as SGHAT and CDR2 as FQNNGV. Participants were placed into cohorts based on the clinical history they reported. The J gene is TRBJ1-1, the V gene TRBV11-2; D possibly corresponds to TRBD1 (6 bases). The sample was PBMCs or T cells enriched from blood (not recorded which). The source of this sequence is a man aged 25 to 45 who had recovered from COVID-19. The CDR3 region is CASSPNTGRAEAFF. The CDR3 coding sequence is TGTGCCAGCAGCCCCAATACAGGGAGGGCTGAAGCTTTCTTT.